A single sample is the source of the 6 T cell receptor beta chains below, sequenced in a study of T cells in Graves' hyperthyroidism and ophthalmopathy. Amplification targeted TCR beta CDR3 regions from RNA transcripts. RT-PCR in the first round (using the HTBI primer set) targeted the TCR CDR3. TCRdb reanalysed the multiplex PCR reads using MiXCR and keeps one entry per CDR3 protein. The sample holds hundreds of thousands of distinct CDR3 sequences; roughly 20% are singletons and the top ten take under 40%. The sample taken for sequencing was blood. The receptor source for this set is a man aged 50 or older with Graves' ophthalmopathy.

This clonotype was found a few times. V usage is TRBV6-2 or TRBV6-3 and J usage is TRBJ1-5, with no clear D. V was trimmed by 2 bases and J by 3 bases, leaving 11 bases between them. There are 15 residues in the CDR3. Germline CDR1 MNHEY, CDR2 SVGEGT. The CDR3, as DNA: TGTGCCAGCAGTTACGGAGGGATCGACAATCAGCCCCAGCATTTT. This encodes CASSYGGIDNQPQHF.

J is TRBJ2-7 and V is TRBV11-2, with D unclear. CDR1 and CDR2 (germline): SGHAT, FQNNGV. Trimming cost V 0 bases and J 2 bases, with 11 bases left between them. This CDR3 region has 15 residues. The CDR3 DNA reads as TGTGCCAGCAGCTTAGAATTCGGACGGACCTACGAGCAGTACTTC. Translating it yields CASSLEFGRTYEQYF.

This clonotype was seen only a few times. A single base separates this from a much larger clone, so it may be a read error. V and J are TRBV6-1 and TRBJ1-5; the D gene is possibly TRBD2 (5 bases). The J call may be faulty, since TRBJ2-3 better matches the DNA end. Germline V gene sequence: CDR1 MNHNS, CDR2 SASEGT. The CDR3 contains 15 residues. CDR3 bases: TGTGCCAGCAGCCCCGAGGGTCCCAGCAATCAGCCCCAGTATTTT. The encoded protein is CASSPEGPSNQPQYF.

This clonotype was observed a few times. V is TRBV6-1 and J is TRBJ2-7; 9 nucleotides match TRBD1. This CDR3 is 15 amino acids long. CDR1 is MNHNS and CDR2 is SASEGT in the germline V gene. Trimming at V came to 6 bases and at J to 2 bases, leaving 8 bases not matched to a gene. The CDR3 region has the DNA TGTGCCAGCAGCCTACCGGGACAGGGACCCTACGAGCAGTACTTC. This codes for CASSLPGQGPYEQYF.

This clonotype came up a few times. The chain couples TRBV5-1 to TRBJ2-1; 8 nucleotides line up with TRBD1. The V segment lost 3 bases and the J segment 5 bases; nucleotides outside the gene matches: 13. CDR3 length: 17 amino acids. Germline values: CDR1 SGHRS, CDR2 YFSETQ. CDR3 sequence: CASSYYTGGKVNNEQFF. The CDR3 DNA follows: TGCGCCAGCAGCTACTATACAGGGGGAAAAGTGAACAATGAGCAGTTCTTC.

The chain couples TRBV7-2 to TRBJ1-2; D gene unclear. The V end lost 2 bases, the J end lost 8 bases, and 15 bases lay between the germline ends. Germline V lookup: CDR1 SGHTA, CDR2 FQGNSA. The CDR3 has 14 residues. The CDR3: CASSLSLGSPGYTF. The CDR3 bases are TGTGCCAGCAGCTTAAGTTTGGGGTCCCCCGGCTACACCTTC.